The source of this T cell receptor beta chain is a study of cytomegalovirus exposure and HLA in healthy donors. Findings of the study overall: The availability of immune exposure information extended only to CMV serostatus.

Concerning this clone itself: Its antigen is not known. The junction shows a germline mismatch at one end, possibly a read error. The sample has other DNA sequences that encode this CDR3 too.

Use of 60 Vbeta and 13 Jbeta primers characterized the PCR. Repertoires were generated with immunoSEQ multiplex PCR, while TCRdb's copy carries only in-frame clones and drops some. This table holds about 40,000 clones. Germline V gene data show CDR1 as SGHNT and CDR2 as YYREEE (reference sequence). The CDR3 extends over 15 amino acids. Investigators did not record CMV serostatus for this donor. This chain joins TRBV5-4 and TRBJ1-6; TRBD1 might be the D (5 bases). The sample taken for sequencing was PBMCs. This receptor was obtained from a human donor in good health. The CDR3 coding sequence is TGTGCCAGCAGCACCACCCAGGGTTACAATTCACCCCTACACTTT. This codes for CASSTTQGYNSPLHF.